The subject of this entry is one TCR beta chain. This specimen belongs to a study of blood T cell repertoires in COVID-19. Study as a whole: COVID-19 samples, acute and convalescent, were from the United States, Italy and Spain. From T cells, B-cell-depleted T cells, or PBMCs came the material, which was cDNA or gDNA.

V shed 3 bases, J shed 3 bases, and the junction held 8 bases outside the gene matches. The CDR3 contains 15 residues. The germline V gene encodes CDR1 SGDLS and CDR2 YYNGEE. As originally analysed: Reference gene primer amplification gave estimated nucleated cell counts. The protocol was immunoSEQ multiplex PCR, while the TCRdb copy is restricted to in-frame clones and leaves out a portion. The DNA gave D and trimming, while V, J and clone size come from that table. The top ten hold roughly 4.7% of the sample, which has 260,000 or so clones, roughly four fifths seen once. The clonotype was recovered from a woman aged 70-85 years with acute or convalescent COVID-19. The J gene is TRBJ1-1, the V gene TRBV9; 7 nucleotides line up with TRBD1. The specimen sequenced was peripheral blood. This CDR3 is CASSDRQGTYTEAFF. CDR3 sequence (DNA): TGTGCCAGCAGCGATAGACAGGGTACCTACACTGAAGCTTTCTTT.